Listed below are T cell receptor beta chains from one sample, sequenced in a study of T cell responses to AZD1222 COVID-19 vaccine. Sequencing used immunoSEQ multiplex PCR; TCRdb keeps in-frame clones, though not all of them. The profile shows over 120,000 clones, roughly 91% of them singletons. This sample comprised peripheral blood, obtained on day 0 of AZD1222 vaccination. The receptors come from an adult in good health. Both conserved end residues are trimmed from each CDR3.

V: TRBV24-1
CDR3: ATSDYDSSGYT

V: TRBV7-3
CDR3: ASSSPPLYNEQF

V: TRBV4-1
CDR3: ASKGQGVGAGELF

V: TRBV19
CDR3: ASSPVSAGPYEQY

V: TRBV6-5
CDR3: ASSYVAGGMDTQY

V: TRBV6-2/TRBV6-3
CDR3: ASSPMGVYEQY

V: TRBV6-5
CDR3: ASSYLRGDTDTQY

V: TRBV28
CDR3: ASSFGDYNSPLH

V: TRBV2
CDR3: ASSSAGGYGYT

V: TRBV19
CDR3: ASSNPYMENTEAF

V: TRBV15
CDR3: ATSRALGEKLF

V: TRBV11-2
CDR3: ASSSRGGGADTQY

V: TRBV18
CDR3: ASSLPHDGTGVDTQY

V: TRBV29-1
CDR3: SVEVQDYEQY

V: TRBV2
CDR3: ASSAPGGGGYT

V: TRBV5-8
CDR3: ASSLLGQLRNEQF

V: TRBV7-9
CDR3: ASSLLGLNTEAF

V: TRBV10-3
CDR3: AIRGDVSSRGYT

V: TRBV5-6
CDR3: ASSSQQGTHGYT

V: TRBV5-1
CDR3: ASSLNLIRNTIY

V: TRBV2
CDR3: ASGSYGYT

V: TRBV19
CDR3: ASSIGAGRYQETQY

V: TRBV4-1
CDR3: ASSQDGTGDLGYDGYT

V: TRBV28
CDR3: ASSLDYRVYSNQPQH

V: TRBV9
CDR3: ASSVDNTGSPLH

V: TRBV10-3
CDR3: AISEQGYNSPLH

V: TRBV6-5
CDR3: ASSSGQGNTEAF

V: TRBV18
CDR3: ASSPGQYEQY

V: TRBV25-1
CDR3: ASSELGGRNEKLF

V: TRBV10-3
CDR3: AISESTRGQGDGYT

V: TRBV5-4
CDR3: ASSLSEGLNSPLH

V: TRBV28
CDR3: ASSPRGQTTYEQY

V: TRBV19
CDR3: ASSILAGQETQY

V: TRBV5-1
CDR3: ASSPSTGGSSYEQY

V: TRBV27
CDR3: ASSFSPPSGNGNEQF

V: TRBV7-2
CDR3: ASSLGAVGRPQH

V: TRBV5-6
CDR3: ASSLFGSAYEQY

V: TRBV7-9
CDR3: ASSLMGGTRSSTDTQY

V: TRBV10-3
CDR3: AISGEFGQGYEQY

V: TRBV5-1
CDR3: ASSLEGGGAADTQY

V: TRBV9
CDR3: ASSVGMGTRNTIY

V: TRBV2
CDR3: ASRDPGQNSPLH

V: TRBV5-6
CDR3: ASSRGGAPPYGYT

V: TRBV3-1/TRBV3-2
CDR3: ASSPPTRDNEQF

V: TRBV7-9
CDR3: ASSRIDPAPGDEQF

V: TRBV19
CDR3: AGSTGPGYGYT

V: TRBV9
CDR3: ASSVGPGVQETQY

V: TRBV6-6
CDR3: ASYGGQGYT

V: TRBV6-5
CDR3: ASSYDGTSRSKLF

V: TRBV3-1/TRBV3-2
CDR3: ASSHGAMAEAF

V: TRBV9
CDR3: ASSVGMENTEAF

V: TRBV9
CDR3: ASSVSGGNTGELF

V: TRBV3-1/TRBV3-2
CDR3: ASSQGGAGSDGYT

V: TRBV11-2
CDR3: ASSFFAGELF

V: TRBV5-5
CDR3: ASSLVGASRNEQF

V: TRBV7-2
CDR3: ASSLALIVTEAF